This TCR beta chain was recorded in a study of cytomegalovirus exposure and HLA in healthy donors. Study summary: In a previous analysis, 100 million to 140 million unique TCR beta sequences were found from about 179 million T cells.

Samples came from healthy bone marrow donors. The CDR3 length is 16 residues. Germline V gene data show CDR1 as SGHTA and CDR2 as FQGNSA. Trimming at V came to 1 base and at J to 4 bases, leaving 7 bases not matched to a gene. PCR employed 60 Vbeta and 13 Jbeta primers. Some clones are missing from TCRdb's copy, which holds only in-frame ones; the method was immunoSEQ multiplex PCR. The sample has around 150,000 clones, roughly 75% seen once. This clone has only a few counts. Specimen: PBMCs. The chain employs TRBV7-2 and TRBJ2-1; 7 bases map to TRBD2. The receptor was derived from a man aged 25 to 40 in good health. The CDR3 sequence: CASSLGGLAGYNEQFF. Here the CDR3 DNA reads TGTGCCAGCAGCTTAGGTGGGTTAGCGGGTTACAATGAGCAGTTCTTC.